This is a list of T cell receptor beta chains from one sample in a study of T cell repertoires in cytomegalovirus infection. A single record per CDR3 protein comes from TCRdb applying MiXCR to the reads. The table includes 400,000 to 550,000 distinct CDR3 sequences, approximately 10% detected once. The sequenced material came from PBMCs. The receptors were gathered from a human donor in good health (CMV status not recorded). Some clones in this sample may be carry-over from other donors' samples. Each CDR3 is given with its conserved first and last residue. The order of the fields is D gene, J gene, clone size, V gene, CDR3 DNA, CDR3 protein. D genes are given only for firm matches. Clone size, where shown, is once, few, many, or a class for clones that have expanded.

TRBD2 | TRBJ2-7 | many | TRBV2 | TGTGCCAGCAGTGAGGTTGGTTTCTCTAGCGGGGAAACAGCCTACGAGCAGTACTTC | CASSEVGFSSGETAYEQYF
TRBD1 | TRBJ2-1 | many | TRBV7-6 | TGTGCCAGCGGACGAGGACAGGGGCCATACAATGAGCAGTTCTTC | CASGRGQGPYNEQFF
TRBD1 | TRBJ2-1 | few | TRBV9 | TGTGCCAGCAGCGTAAAGGACAGGACGGATGTCTGGGATGAGCAGTTCTTC | CASSVKDRTDVWDEQFF
. | TRBJ2-5 | many | TRBV7-2 | TGTGCCAGCAGCTTAGTAGTGTCCCAAGAGACCCAGTACTTC | CASSLVVSQETQYF
TRBD2 | TRBJ2-3 | . | TRBV5-6 | TGTGCCAGCAGCTTGTGGACTAGCGGGAGGATAGATACGCAGTATTTT | CASSLWTSGRIDTQYF
. | TRBJ2-5 | many | TRBV5-1 | TGCGCCAGCAGCCAGACAGAAGAGACCCAGTACTTC | CASSQTEETQYF
. | TRBJ2-3 | . | TRBV2 | TGTGCCAGCAGTGAAGTGGGGAGTGAAGATACGCAGTATTTT | CASSEVGSEDTQYF
. | TRBJ2-3 | few | TRBV20-1 | TGCAGTGCTAGCCCCCCGGGGTTGCCAGATACGCAGTATTTT | CSASPPGLPDTQYF
. | TRBJ2-1 | many | TRBV11-2 | TGTGCCAGCAGGGCGACGGGCCCAGGGGAGCAGTTCTTC | CASRATGPGEQFF
TRBD2 | TRBJ2-1 | many | TRBV7-9 | TGTGCCAGCAGCCGTTCCGGGACTAGCGGGAGAGGTGAGCAGTTCTTC | CASSRSGTSGRGEQFF
. | TRBJ1-3 | few | TRBV7-3 | TGTGCCAGCAGCTTAGCGGGACGCTACGACTCTGGAAACACCATATATTTT | CASSLAGRYDSGNTIYF
TRBD2 | TRBJ2-1 | many | TRBV7-8 | TGTGCCAGCAGCGGAGCTAAACCGGGACTAGCCCGGAATGAGCAGTTCTTC | CASSGAKPGLARNEQFF
TRBD1 | TRBJ2-7 | many | TRBV7-9 | TGTGCCAGCAGCTTAGCTCCGGGACAGCCAGCCTACGAGCAGTACTTC | CASSLAPGQPAYEQYF
. | TRBJ1-2 | many | TRBV6-1 | TGTGCCAGCAGCCCCGGGACGGGAGATGGTGGCTACACCTTC | CASSPGTGDGGYTF
. | TRBJ1-1 | many | TRBV6-1 | TGTGCCAGCAGTTTCTTAACCGGGGCCAGTGGCACTGAAGCTTTCTTT | CASSFLTGASGTEAFF
TRBD1 | TRBJ2-1 | many | TRBV12-3/TRBV12-4 | TGTGCCAGCAGCCGCTCCTCGGGACAGGGATCCTACAATGAGCAGTTCTTC | CASSRSSGQGSYNEQFF
. | TRBJ2-1 | many | TRBV20-1 | TGCAGTGCTTGTCCTCCTGGCGGCAATGAGCAGTTCTTC | CSACPPGGNEQFF
. | TRBJ2-5 | many | TRBV7-9 | TGTGCCAGCAGCTCTTGGGATGAGACCCAGTACTTC | CASSSWDETQYF
. | TRBJ1-1 | many | TRBV11-2 | TGTGCCAGCAGCTTAGAACCAGGCTCGAACACTGAAGCTTTCTTT | CASSLEPGSNTEAFF
TRBD2 | TRBJ2-5 | few | TRBV4-2 | TGTGCCAGCAGCCCTCGCCTAGCGGAAGAGACCCAGTACTTC | CASSPRLAEETQYF
TRBD2 | TRBJ2-7 | . | TRBV19 | TGTGCCAGTAGTAGGGCGGGAGGACCAGTACAAGAGCAGTACTTC | CASSRAGGPVQEQYF
TRBD1 | TRBJ2-1 | many | TRBV5-1 | TGCGCCAGCAGCTTTACAGGGGGATTGGCGCAGTTCTTC | CASSFTGGLAQFF
TRBD2 | TRBJ2-1 | many | TRBV5-1 | TGCGCCAGCAGCTCCTTTGCATTACTTACTAGCGGGGAGGGCAATGAGCAGTTCTTC | CASSSFALLTSGEGNEQFF
TRBD1 | TRBJ2-7 | many | TRBV28 | TGTGCCAGCAGTTACAGGGGGCTCGACGAGCAGTACTTC | CASSYRGLDEQYF